Listed below are T cell receptor beta chains from one sample, sequenced in a study of OX40 agonist ivuxolimab in advanced cancers. Profiling relied on immunoSEQ multiplex PCR, and the TCRdb table lists in-frame clones only, not all of them. The sample has about 77,000 clones; roughly 84% are singletons. The sample consisted of CD4+ or CD8+ T cells sorted from blood, taken in a trial of the OX40 agonist ivuxolimab. These receptors originate from an adult with an advanced solid tumor such as melanoma, head and neck, liver or kidney cancer. Both conserved end residues are part of each CDR3. The D gene is left open where the match is weak. Only part of the rows carry a size: once, few, many, or a class if the clone is expanded.

once,TRBJ1-2,-,TRBV29-1,TGCAGCGTCGGTGGGGACCCTTATGGTTACACCTTC,CSVGGDPYGYTF
-,TRBJ2-3,-,TRBV5-6,TGTGCCAGCAGCTTGGAACCTTCTAGCACAGATACGCAGTATTTT,CASSLEPSSTDTQYF
-,TRBJ2-3,TRBD1,TRBV2,TGTGCCAGCAGGCGCGGGACAGGAACCACTAGGGGCACAGATACGCAGTATTTT,CASRRGTGTTRGTDTQYF
-,TRBJ2-7,-,TRBV5-1,TGCGCCAGCAGCTTGGACTACCAATACGAGCAGTACTTC,CASSLDYQYEQYF
-,TRBJ1-1,-,TRBV2,TGTGCCAGCACCGATGGGGCGGCCACTGAAGCTTTCTTT,CASTDGAATEAFF
-,TRBJ1-4,TRBD1,TRBV7-2,TGTGCCAGCAGCTTAGGAGGTCAGGGGGCACGGGAAAAACTGTTTTTT,CASSLGGQGAREKLFF
-,TRBJ1-5,-,TRBV28,TGTGCCAGCAGTTTCGGTGGGGGGGGCCGATATAGCAATCAGCCCCAGCATTTT,CASSFGGGGRYSNQPQHF
-,TRBJ2-5,TRBD2,TRBV7-6,TGTGCCAGCAGCTTCGGACTAGTGGGTGAGACCCAGTACTTC,CASSFGLVGETQYF
-,TRBJ1-1,TRBD1,TRBV28,TGTGCCAGCAGTACCGGACAGGGGGCCTTCTTTCAAGCCGACACTGAAGCTTTCTTT,CASSTGQGAFFQADTEAFF
-,TRBJ2-7,TRBD1,TRBV30,TGTGCCTGGAGTGATGACAGGGGGCCGCGCGAGCAGTACTTC,CAWSDDRGPREQYF
-,TRBJ2-1,TRBD2,TRBV2,TGTGCCAGCAGAGGAGCGGGAGTGGCTGGCTCCTACAATGAGCAGTTCTTC,CASRGAGVAGSYNEQFF
-,TRBJ2-7,TRBD1,TRBV7-3,TGTGCCAGCAGACCAAGACAGGGGGCACCCTACGAGCAGTACTTC,CASRPRQGAPYEQYF
few,TRBJ1-2,TRBD1,TRBV5-6,TGTGCCAGCAGCTGGCCCGACAGGGGAGCGTACACCTTC,CASSWPDRGAYTF
-,TRBJ2-7,TRBD1,TRBV28,TGTGCCAGCAGTTGGACAGGGGGCTTCTACGAGCAGTACTTC,CASSWTGGFYEQYF
-,TRBJ1-5,-,TRBV23-1,TGCGCCAGCAGTCAAATCTCTCGAGGCGGTCAGCCCCAGCATTTT,CASSQISRGGQPQHF
-,TRBJ1-2,-,TRBV20-1,TGCAGTGCTAGTTCCCGGGTTGGCTACACCTTC,CSASSRVGYTF
-,TRBJ2-7,TRBD1,TRBV5-1,TGCGCCAGCAGCTTCAGCAGGGGGACCGAGCAGTACTTC,CASSFSRGTEQYF
-,TRBJ2-3,TRBD2,TRBV29-1,TGCAGCGTTGGGGCTAGCGGGGGGACAGATACGCAGTATTTT,CSVGASGGTDTQYF
-,TRBJ1-1,-,TRBV18,TGTGCCAGCTCATCGGACTCCCGGGGGACTGAAGCTTTCTTT,CASSSDSRGTEAFF
-,TRBJ1-5,-,TRBV2,TGTGCCAGCAGCGCCCTCGGGGGAGTTAGCAATCAGCCCCAGCATTTT,CASSALGGVSNQPQHF
-,TRBJ1-5,-,TRBV7-6,TGTGCCGGCAGCTTAGGAGTTGGTGGGGGGCCTTTTCAGCCCCAGCATTTT,CAGSLGVGGGPFQPQHF
-,TRBJ2-3,-,TRBV7-3,TGTGCCAGCTCGGCGGGTGGCACAGATACGCAGTATTTT,CASSAGGTDTQYF
once,TRBJ2-5,-,TRBV5-1,TGCGCCAGCAGCTTCAGATCCCGGGAGACCCAGTACTTC,CASSFRSRETQYF
-,TRBJ2-1,-,TRBV10-3,TGTGCCATCAGCCGACTAAGAGCCGATGAGCAGTTCTTC,CAISRLRADEQFF
-,TRBJ2-7,-,TRBV6-5,TGTGCCAGCAGTGATAGCGACCGTTCCTACGAGCAGTACTTC,CASSDSDRSYEQYF
-,TRBJ2-3,-,TRBV5-4,TGTGCCAGCACTCTGATGGGGGAAAATACGCAGTATTTT,CASTLMGENTQYF
many,TRBJ1-6,-,TRBV28,TGTGCCAGCAGCCGGGGGGCGAGCTCACCCCTCCACTTT,CASSRGASSPLHF
-,TRBJ2-7,-,TRBV11-2,TGTGCCAGCAGCTTCCGTAGCCGATTAAGCTCCTACGAGCAGTACTTC,CASSFRSRLSSYEQYF